The 7 T cell receptor beta chains below were found in one sample sequenced in a study of blood T cell repertoires in COVID-19. Clones were read by immunoSEQ multiplex PCR, and TCRdb kept only the in-frame ones, dropping some. Among over 100,000 clones, more than 75% were seen once, and the ten largest hold 11%. Specimen: peripheral blood. The receptors shown here come from a woman in her 70s with COVID-19, enrolled during active disease.

This chain uses TRBV7-3 with TRBJ2-5, with D possibly being TRBD2 (6 bases). The germline V gene has CDR1 SGHTA and CDR2 FQGTGA. Trimming pared 5 bases from V and 5 bases from J, leaving 12 bases between. CDR3 length: 13 amino acids. The CDR3: CASSMEGRETQYF. The CDR3 DNA reads TGTGCCAGCAGCATGGAGGGGCGGGAGACCCAGTACTTC.

The chain has TRBV6-5 and TRBJ1-1, with D tentatively TRBD1 (6 bases). Trimming pared 4 bases from V and 3 bases from J, leaving 12 bases between. The CDR3 is 14 amino acids. Per germline, CDR1 MNHEY and CDR2 SVGAGI. The CDR3 loop is CASSSRTADTEAFF. CDR3 DNA: TGTGCCAGCAGTTCCAGGACAGCGGACACTGAAGCTTTCTTT.

V gene TRBV6-1 combines with J gene TRBJ2-2; 8 bases fit TRBD1. Germline trimming cut 2 bases from V and 8 bases from J; bases unmatched to any gene: 4. Germline CDR1 MNHNS, CDR2 SASEGT. The CDR3 loop spans 14 amino acids. The chain's CDR3 is CASSEIRGLGELFF. In nucleotides, the CDR3 is TGTGCCAGCAGTGAAATCAGGGGGCTAGGGGAGCTGTTTTTT.

The chain recombines TRBV18 with TRBJ2-5; 8 nucleotides align to TRBD1. Trimming at V came to 3 bases and at J to 5 bases, leaving 8 bases not matched to a gene. CDR3 length: 15 residues. CDR1 KGHSH and CDR2 LQKENI come from the germline V gene. This CDR3 reads CASSPTGAMGETQYF. In DNA, the CDR3 is TGTGCCAGCTCACCGACAGGGGCGATGGGGGAGACCCAGTACTTC.

CDR3 DNA: TGTGCCAGCAGCTTAGGGGGGGGCCGATTGGCTGAAGCTTTCTTT. It is translated as CASSLGGGRLAEAFF. The chain joins TRBV11-3 to TRBJ1-1; D perhaps matches TRBD1 (6 bases). The CDR3 has 15 residues. Per the germline V gene, CDR1 is SGHNT and CDR2 is YENEEA. V dropped 1 base and J dropped 6 bases, with 15 bases sitting between them. The entire variable domain, with the rest obtained from reference TRBV11-3 and TRBJ1-1, is as follows: EAGVVQSPRYKIIEKKQPVAFWCNPISGHNTLYWYLQNLGQGPELLIRYENEEAVDDSQLPKDRFSAERLKGVDSTLKIQPAELGDSAVYLCASSLGGGRLAEAFFGQGTRLTVV.

CDR3 in DNA: TGTGCCAGCAGTTACCGGGAGCGGCTTAGCTCTGGGGCCAACGTCCTGACTTTC. It codes for CASSYRERLSSGANVLTF. The chain couples TRBV6-2 or TRBV6-3 to TRBJ2-6, with D possibly TRBD2 on 6 matching bases. The length of the CDR3 is 18 residues. The V end lost 2 bases, the J end lost 0 bases, and 14 bases lay between the germline ends. Germline-derived CDR1 and CDR2 are MNHEY and SVGEGT.

Worth noting for this clone: An end of the junction does not agree with germline; a read error may underlie this. The V call is TRBV6-5, the J call TRBJ1-1; a weak D match, TRBD1 (6 bases). The CDR3 runs 11 residues. Germline-derived CDR1 and CDR2 are MNHEY and SVGAGI. CDR3 in amino acids: CASRHETGPVF. The DNA of the CDR3 is TGTGCCAGCAGACATGAGACAGGTCCCGTCTTT.